A selection of T cell receptor beta chains follows, all from one sample in a study of identical twins. One entry per CDR3 protein, called by TCRdb with MiXCR from the 5' RACE reads. Of 500,000 to 700,000 distinct CDR3 sequences detected, about 7.6% appear once; the ten largest clones hold roughly 1.6%. The same sample was also studied in work on yellow fever vaccine responses in identical twins.

Sequenced material: PBMCs. These receptors all stem from a woman under 30 in good health. The CDR3 runs from the conserved cysteine through the conserved F or W. A D gene is named only where the DNA matches it firmly. Some rows mark clone size as missing; the rest say once, few, many or name a class of expanded clone.

V gene: TRBV6-5; clone size: .; D gene: TRBD1; J gene: TRBJ2-5; CDR3 protein: CASSNRQGAWETQYF; CDR3 DNA: TGTGCCAGCAGTAACCGACAGGGTGCCTGGGAGACCCAGTACTTC
V gene: TRBV5-1; clone size: .; D gene: .; J gene: TRBJ2-5; CDR3 protein: CASSSAGTNQETQYF; CDR3 DNA: TGCGCCAGCAGCTCTGCCGGGACCAACCAAGAGACCCAGTACTTC
V gene: TRBV12-3/TRBV12-4; clone size: many; D gene: .; J gene: TRBJ2-7; CDR3 protein: CASSPGVRLGYEQYF; CDR3 DNA: TGTGCCAGCAGCCCTGGTGTCCGATTGGGCTACGAGCAGTACTTC
V gene: TRBV10-3; clone size: many; D gene: .; J gene: TRBJ1-1; CDR3 protein: CAISGVSQNTEAFF; CDR3 DNA: TGTGCCATCAGTGGGGTCAGCCAGAACACTGAAGCTTTCTTT
V gene: TRBV29-1; clone size: few; D gene: .; J gene: TRBJ2-7; CDR3 protein: CSVGGLPSREQYF; CDR3 DNA: TGCAGCGTGGGGGGACTTCCCTCTCGGGAGCAGTACTTC
V gene: TRBV10-3; clone size: .; D gene: .; J gene: TRBJ2-3; CDR3 protein: CAISAGSTDTQYF; CDR3 DNA: TGTGCCATCAGTGCCGGGAGCACAGATACGCAGTATTTT
V gene: TRBV29-1; clone size: .; D gene: .; J gene: TRBJ2-1; CDR3 protein: CSVELEGLSYNEQFF; CDR3 DNA: TGCAGCGTTGAACTGGAGGGGCTCTCCTACAATGAGCAGTTCTTC
V gene: TRBV29-1; clone size: .; D gene: TRBD2; J gene: TRBJ2-5; CDR3 protein: CSVELGLAEYQETQYF; CDR3 DNA: TGCAGCGTTGAACTGGGACTAGCGGAGTACCAAGAGACCCAGTACTTC
V gene: TRBV15; clone size: few; D gene: .; J gene: TRBJ1-1; CDR3 protein: CATSTFDPVGTEAFF; CDR3 DNA: TGTGCCACCAGCACCTTCGACCCGGTCGGGACTGAAGCTTTCTTT
V gene: TRBV4-1; clone size: .; D gene: .; J gene: TRBJ2-4; CDR3 protein: CASSQDVAGGDGGIQYF; CDR3 DNA: TGCGCCAGCAGCCAAGATGTCGCGGGCGGGGATGGGGGCATTCAGTACTTC
V gene: TRBV12-3/TRBV12-4; clone size: .; D gene: TRBD2; J gene: TRBJ2-2; CDR3 protein: CASSLDLAGVISGELFF; CDR3 DNA: TGTGCCAGCAGTTTAGACCTAGCGGGAGTAATATCCGGGGAGCTGTTTTTT
V gene: TRBV3-1; clone size: few; D gene: .; J gene: TRBJ2-6; CDR3 protein: CASSFGNGDSGANVLTF; CDR3 DNA: .
V gene: TRBV4-1; clone size: many; D gene: .; J gene: TRBJ2-1; CDR3 protein: CASSQGTGTYNEQFF; CDR3 DNA: TGCGCCAGCAGCCAAGGAACAGGGACCTACAATGAGCAGTTCTTC
V gene: TRBV7-8; clone size: .; D gene: TRBD2; J gene: TRBJ2-7; CDR3 protein: CASSGRLAGASYEQYF; CDR3 DNA: TGTGCCAGCAGCGGGCGACTAGCGGGAGCCTCCTACGAGCAGTACTTC
V gene: TRBV11-3; clone size: few; D gene: .; J gene: TRBJ2-1; CDR3 protein: CASSSYSGTATYRYIGAEQFF; CDR3 DNA: TGTGCCAGCAGCTCCTACTCCGGGACCGCGACATATCGGTATATCGGTGCTGAGCAGTTCTTC
V gene: TRBV12-3/TRBV12-4; clone size: few; D gene: .; J gene: TRBJ1-6; CDR3 protein: CASSFSQGNSPLHF; CDR3 DNA: TGTGCCAGCAGTTTTTCCCAGGGAAATTCACCCCTCCACTTT
V gene: TRBV5-1; clone size: few; D gene: TRBD2; J gene: TRBJ2-5; CDR3 protein: CASSLDAGGGTQYF; CDR3 DNA: TGCGCCAGCAGCTTGGATGCGGGGGGGGGGACCCAGTACTTC
V gene: TRBV4-1; clone size: many; D gene: .; J gene: TRBJ1-2; CDR3 protein: CASSQPGETNYGYTF; CDR3 DNA: TGCGCCAGCAGCCAGCCAGGGGAGACTAACTATGGCTACACCTTC
V gene: TRBV18; clone size: few; D gene: TRBD1; J gene: TRBJ2-1; CDR3 protein: CASSPRDRAPFF; CDR3 DNA: TGTGCCAGCTCACCCCGGGACAGGGCGCCGTTCTTC
V gene: TRBV7-6; clone size: .; D gene: TRBD1; J gene: TRBJ1-5; CDR3 protein: CASSPRDRGDQPQHF; CDR3 DNA: TGTGCCAGCAGCCCACGGGACAGGGGAGATCAGCCCCAGCATTTT
V gene: TRBV20-1; clone size: few; D gene: TRBD2; J gene: TRBJ2-3; CDR3 protein: CSARAGGRADTQYF; CDR3 DNA: TGCAGTGCCCGAGCGGGAGGTCGGGCAGATACGCAGTATTTT
V gene: TRBV6-2/TRBV6-3; clone size: .; D gene: TRBD2; J gene: TRBJ2-1; CDR3 protein: CASSYQSGSGFF; CDR3 DNA: TGTGCCAGCAGTTACCAGAGCGGGAGTGGGTTCTTC
V gene: TRBV6-1; clone size: few; D gene: .; J gene: TRBJ1-2; CDR3 protein: CASSEQDSSGYTF; CDR3 DNA: TGTGCCAGCAGTGAACAGGATAGCTCTGGCTACACCTTC
V gene: TRBV27; clone size: few; D gene: .; J gene: TRBJ2-7; CDR3 protein: CASSLQGLSSYEQYF; CDR3 DNA: TGTGCCAGCAGTTTACAGGGGTTAAGCTCCTACGAGCAGTACTTC
V gene: TRBV27; clone size: few; D gene: .; J gene: TRBJ2-5; CDR3 protein: CASIFKWPQYF; CDR3 DNA: TGTGCCAGCATTTTTAAGTGGCCCCAGTACTTC
V gene: TRBV4-1; clone size: few; D gene: .; J gene: TRBJ2-5; CDR3 protein: CASSQDPGQETQYF; CDR3 DNA: TGCGCCAGCAGCCAAGATCCAGGCCAAGAGACCCAGTACTTC
V gene: TRBV28; clone size: .; D gene: .; J gene: TRBJ2-5; CDR3 protein: CASTLGAGKEETQYF; CDR3 DNA: TGTGCCAGCACCCTAGGGGCGGGAAAGGAAGAGACCCAGTACTTC
V gene: TRBV6-1; clone size: few; D gene: TRBD2; J gene: TRBJ2-2; CDR3 protein: CASRPGTSGGPGELFF; CDR3 DNA: TGTGCCAGCAGACCGGGGACTAGCGGGGGTCCCGGGGAGCTGTTTTTT
V gene: TRBV7-2; clone size: few; D gene: .; J gene: TRBJ2-7; CDR3 protein: CASSTLFSYEQYF; CDR3 DNA: TGTGCCAGCAGCACGTTGTTCTCCTACGAGCAGTACTTC
V gene: TRBV12-3/TRBV12-4; clone size: many; D gene: TRBD1; J gene: TRBJ2-1; CDR3 protein: CASSTGAPYNEQFF; CDR3 DNA: TGTGCCAGCAGTACAGGGGCTCCCTACAATGAGCAGTTCTTC